Shown below are 12 T cell receptor beta chains from a single sample sequenced in a study of T cell clonality in common variable immunodeficiency. Profiling relied on immunoSEQ multiplex PCR, and the TCRdb table lists in-frame clones only, not all of them. This sample comprises tens of thousands of clones, none seen once only. The sequenced material came from peripheral blood mononuclear cells. These receptors were collected from a person aged 18 to 70 in good health.

Ten or more counts support this clone. CDR3 bases read: TGTGCCAGTAGTACCGGGACTAGCGGGTACAATGAG. Amino acid sequence: CASSTGTSGYNE. The whole CDR3 sequence reads CASSTGTSGYNEQFF. The genes are TRBV19 and TRBJ2-1; 12 bases are a match to TRBD2. From the germline J gene comes the end of the CDR3, since the read stops 3 residues before it. V shed 4 bases and J 4 bases; nucleotides not matched to a gene: 2. The CDR3 is 15 residues long. The V gene's germline CDR1 is LNHDA and CDR2 SQIVND (reference sequence).

This clone came up many times. The read falls 3 residues short of the CDR3 end, and the missing part is taken from the germline J gene. The chain couples TRBV12-3 or TRBV12-4 to TRBJ2-1; 10 positions match TRBD2. J was trimmed by 4 bases and V by 6 bases; bases with no gene match: 3. This CDR3 region has 14 residues. The DNA read from the CDR3 is TGTGCCAGCAGAAAGCGGGAGGGGTACAATGAG. Translated, it gives CASRKREGYNE. The CDR3 in full is CASRKREGYNEQFF.

This clone has ten or more counts. The read comes to an end 3 residues before the CDR3 does, leaving the germline J gene to fill in the end. The chain couples TRBV7-3 to TRBJ2-2; a possible D gene is TRBD1 (7 bases). This CDR3 has 15 residues. Germline V lookup: CDR1 SGHTA, CDR2 FQGTGA. The DNA read from the CDR3 is TGTGCCAGCAGCTTAAAAGGAGGGGGCGGCGAAAAG. It is translated as CASSLKGGGGEK. The full CDR3 protein reads CASSLKGGGGEKLFF. Looking up the rest from reference TRBV7-3 and TRBJ2-2 gives the full variable domain: GAGVSQTPSNKVTEKGKYVELRCDPISGHTALYWYRQSLGQGPEFLIYFQGTGAADDSGLPNDRFFAVRPEGSVSTLKIQRTERGDSAVYLCASSLKGGGGEKLFFGEGSRLTVL.

This clone was recorded at least ten times. The read terminates 3 residues before the CDR3 end, so the remaining end is supplied by the germline J gene. The genes are TRBV5-1 and TRBJ2-1; TRBD2 matches 12 bases. The CDR3 covers 16 residues. V was clipped by 4 bases and J by 7 bases; unmatched bases: 9. CDR1 is SGHRS, CDR2 YFSETQ, per germline. The CDR3 bases that were read are TGCGCCAGCAGCAAGACTCTAGCGGGGGGGCCGAATGAG. Its translation is CASSKTLAGGPNE. The entire CDR3 sequence reads CASSKTLAGGPNEQFF.

This clone was counted ten times or more. The CDR3: CASSTGTDIYEQYF. CDR3 bases read: TGTGCCAGCAGCACCGGGACAGATATCTACGAG. This chain uses TRBV5-6 with TRBJ2-7; 7 bases align to TRBD1. The sequence runs out 3 residues before the end of the CDR3; the remainder is reconstructed from the germline J gene. Germline values: CDR1 SGHDT, CDR2 YYEEEE. CDR3 size: 14 residues. The V segment lost 4 bases and the J segment 3 bases; nucleotides outside the gene matches: 7.

In its sample, this clone was seen many times. The read finishes 3 residues shy of the CDR3 end, and the germline J gene is used to complete it. The chain joins TRBV11-2 to TRBJ1-5, with a weak D call TRBD1 (6 bases). The CDR3 totals 14 residues. In germline, CDR1 is SGHAT, CDR2 FQNNGV. Trimming took 5 bases from V and 4 from J, leaving 12 bases between them. The CDR3 loop is CASSLTGWNQPQHF. CDR3 DNA, as far as it was read: TGTGCCAGCAGCCTTACAGGGTGGAATCAGCCC.

The table lists this clone with many counts. Read sequence stops 3 residues before the CDR3 end, and the germline J gene provides the missing end. This chain links TRBV7-9 with TRBJ2-3, with D possibly TRBD2 on 5 matching bases. This CDR3 region has 14 residues. Germline CDR1 reads SEHNR; CDR2 reads FQNEAQ (reference sequence). V shed 5 bases and J shed 7 bases, with 16 bases lying between them. The sequenced part of the CDR3 DNA is TGTGCCAGCAGCGAACTACCGCCGGGGTATACG. This sequence encodes CASSELPPGYT. The entire CDR3 sequence reads CASSELPPGYTQYF.

This clone was counted ten times or more. The missing CDR3 end, 3 residues past where the read stops, is filled in from the germline J gene. This chain joins TRBV4-1 and TRBJ2-5, with 9 bases lining up with TRBD2. Per germline, CDR1 MGHRA and CDR2 YSYEKL. The CDR3 runs 16 residues. The ends lost 5 bases at V and 3 bases at J; junction bases unmatched: 10. The CDR3 DNA, read in part, is TGCGCCAGCAGCTGGGTCGCTAGCGGGAAAGAAGAGACC. It codes for CASSWVASGKEET. The entire CDR3 protein reads CASSWVASGKEETQYF.

A word on this clone: The read ends 3 residues shy of where the CDR3 ends; the end is completed using the germline J gene. The chain carries TRBV6-2 or TRBV6-3 and TRBJ2-3; TRBD1 is a possible D gene (5 bases). CDR1 MNHEY and CDR2 SVGEGT come from the germline V gene. This CDR3 spans 14 amino acids. CDR3 protein: CASSYSSGHQPQYF. The DNA read from the CDR3 is TGTGCCAGCAGTTACTCCTCAGGGCACCAGCCG.

This clone was recorded many times. The read stops 3 residues short of the end of the CDR3; the missing end is completed from the germline J gene. The chain combines TRBV6-4 with TRBJ2-2, with 9 bases matching TRBD1. This CDR3 comprises 14 residues. The junction had 6 bases not matched to a gene; V was cut back by 6 bases and J by 7 bases. The germline V gene encodes CDR1 MRHNA and CDR2 SNTAGT. Partial CDR3 DNA: TGTGCCAGCAGCCGGGACAGGGACGTCGGGGAG. Protein: CASSRDRDVGE. The whole CDR3 sequence reads CASSRDRDVGELFF.

This clone was observed at least ten times. Sequencing ends 3 residues short of the CDR3 end; the germline J gene provides the rest. The genes are TRBV4-1 and TRBJ1-5, with no clear D. The V and J ends lost 4 bases and 3 bases respectively, with 7 bases between them. The V gene's germline CDR1 is MGHRA and CDR2 YSYEKL. The CDR3 is made up of 13 amino acids. The DNA read from the CDR3 is TGCGCCAGCAGCCGGCGGCTCAATCAGCCC. Its translation: CASSRRLNQP. The full CDR3 sequence reads CASSRRLNQPQHF.

In its sample, this clone was seen many times. The CDR3 goes on 3 residues after the read ends, and that part is filled in from the germline J gene. The rearrangement joins TRBV12-3 or TRBV12-4 to TRBJ1-1, with D perhaps TRBD1 (6 bases). V shed 2 bases and J shed 6 bases, with 7 bases lying between them. This CDR3 region has 12 residues. CDR3: CASSLKGAEAFF. The DNA read from the CDR3 is TGTGCCAGCAGTTTAAAGGGGGCTGAA.